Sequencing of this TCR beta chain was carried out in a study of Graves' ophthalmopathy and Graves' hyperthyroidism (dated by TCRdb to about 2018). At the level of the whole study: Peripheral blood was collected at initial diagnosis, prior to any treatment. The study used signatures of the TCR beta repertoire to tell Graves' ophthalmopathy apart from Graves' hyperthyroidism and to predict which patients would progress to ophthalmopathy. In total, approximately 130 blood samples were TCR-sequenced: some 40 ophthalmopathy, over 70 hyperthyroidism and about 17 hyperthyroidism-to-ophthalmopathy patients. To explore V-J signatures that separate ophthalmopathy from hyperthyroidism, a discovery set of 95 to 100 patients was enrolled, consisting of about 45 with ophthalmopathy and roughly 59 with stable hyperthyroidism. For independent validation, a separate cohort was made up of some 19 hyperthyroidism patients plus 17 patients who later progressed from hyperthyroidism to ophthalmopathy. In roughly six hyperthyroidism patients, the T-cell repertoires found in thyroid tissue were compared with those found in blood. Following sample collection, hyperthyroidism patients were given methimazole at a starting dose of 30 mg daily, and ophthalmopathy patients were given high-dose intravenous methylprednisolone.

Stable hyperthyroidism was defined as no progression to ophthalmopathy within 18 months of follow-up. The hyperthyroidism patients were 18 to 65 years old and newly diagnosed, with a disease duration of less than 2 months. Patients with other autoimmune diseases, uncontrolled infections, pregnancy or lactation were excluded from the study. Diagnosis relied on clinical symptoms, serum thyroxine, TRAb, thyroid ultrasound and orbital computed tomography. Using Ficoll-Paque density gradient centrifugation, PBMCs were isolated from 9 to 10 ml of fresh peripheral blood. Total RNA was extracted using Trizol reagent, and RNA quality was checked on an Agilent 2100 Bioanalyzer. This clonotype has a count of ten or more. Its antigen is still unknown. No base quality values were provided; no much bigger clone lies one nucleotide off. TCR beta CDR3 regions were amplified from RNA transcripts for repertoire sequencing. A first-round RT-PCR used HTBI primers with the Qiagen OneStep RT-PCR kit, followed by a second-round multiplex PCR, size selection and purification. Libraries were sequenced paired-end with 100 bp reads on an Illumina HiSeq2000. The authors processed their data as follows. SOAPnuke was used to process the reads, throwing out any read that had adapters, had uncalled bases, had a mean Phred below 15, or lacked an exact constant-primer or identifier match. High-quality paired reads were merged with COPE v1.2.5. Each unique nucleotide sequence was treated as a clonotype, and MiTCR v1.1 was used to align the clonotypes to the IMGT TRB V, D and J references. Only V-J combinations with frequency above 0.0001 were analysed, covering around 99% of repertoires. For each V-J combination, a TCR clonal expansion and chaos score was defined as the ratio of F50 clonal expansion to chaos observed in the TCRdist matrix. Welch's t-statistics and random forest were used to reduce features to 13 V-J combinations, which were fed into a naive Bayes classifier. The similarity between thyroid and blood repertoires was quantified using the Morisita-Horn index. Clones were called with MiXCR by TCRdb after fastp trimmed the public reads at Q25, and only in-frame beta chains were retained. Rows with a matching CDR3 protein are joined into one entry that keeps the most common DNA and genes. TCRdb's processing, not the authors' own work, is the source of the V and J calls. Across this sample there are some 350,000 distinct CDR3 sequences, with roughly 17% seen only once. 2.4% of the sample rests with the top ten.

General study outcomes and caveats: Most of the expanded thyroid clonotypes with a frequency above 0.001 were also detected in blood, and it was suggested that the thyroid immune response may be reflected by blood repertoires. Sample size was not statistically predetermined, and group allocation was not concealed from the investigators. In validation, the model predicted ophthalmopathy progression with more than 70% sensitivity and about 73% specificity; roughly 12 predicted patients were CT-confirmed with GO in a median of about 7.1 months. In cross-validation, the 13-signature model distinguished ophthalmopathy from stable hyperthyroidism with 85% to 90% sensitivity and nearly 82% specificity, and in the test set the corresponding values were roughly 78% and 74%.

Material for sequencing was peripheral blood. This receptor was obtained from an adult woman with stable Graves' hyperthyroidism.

The CDR3 here reads CASSTPRVGGEAFF. The DNA is TGTGCCAGTAGCACACCTAGGGTAGGAGGTGAAGCTTTCTTT. The V gene is TRBV19 and the J gene is TRBJ1-1, with an unclear D gene assignment. The CDR3 contains 14 residues, cysteine and phenylalanine counted. The read is trimmed to its CDR3 DNA, 42 bases read in frame from base 1. The germline V gene (reference sequence) provides CDR1 LNHDA and CDR2 SQIVND. Trimming removed 6 bases from V and 7 bases from J, leaving 18 bases between the germline ends. Joined to the reference TRBV19 and TRBJ1-1 proteins, this CDR3 gives the full variable domain: DGGITQSPKYLFRKEGQNVTLSCEQNLNHDAMYWYRQDPGQGLRLIYYSQIVNDFQKGDIAEGYSVSREKKESFPLTVTSAQKNPTAFYLCASSTPRVGGEAFFGQGTRLTVV.